Included here is one T cell receptor (beta chain) sequence, with context. The CDR3 runs 12 residues. The V gene's germline CDR1 is MDHEN and CDR2 SYDVKM. V lost 8 bases to trimming and J lost 9 bases, with 16 bases between them. Blood specimens came from baseline, cycle 4 day 1, and cycle 7 day 1. Assay used: immunoSEQ multiplex PCR; TCRdb lists only in-frame clones, some missing. The sample yields tens of thousands of clones, around 86% seen once. The record originates from a study of OX40 agonist ivuxolimab in advanced cancers. In the study overall: Ivuxolimab, an antibody that agonizes OX40 (CD134), was administered to the patients. The study reported partial responses in three patients: one hepatocellular carcinoma, two cutaneous melanoma. Males comprised over 80% of the group, whose mean age was approximately 62 years (range 23 to 79).

The specimen comprised CD4+ or CD8+ T cells sorted from blood, sampled in a trial of the OX40 agonist ivuxolimab. This receptor was identified in an adult with an advanced solid tumor such as melanoma, head and neck, liver or kidney cancer. V usage is TRBV28 and J usage is TRBJ1-1; D might be TRBD1 (5 bases). The CDR3, as DNA: TGTGCCAGCGAGGCGGGGGGTACTAAAGCTTTCTTT. Translating gives CASEAGGTKAFF.